The sequence of this T cell receptor (beta chain) was determined in a study of beta chain features in type 1 diabetes. Overall study context: The samples had roughly 100,000,000 sorted cells examined in all.

This CDR3 region has 14 residues. Germline lookup yields CDR1 SGHAT and CDR2 FQNNGV. V trimming: 5 bases; J trimming: 8 bases; junction bases outside the gene matches: 9. Remarks on this clone: What it recognizes is unknown.

CD4+ cells of the naive, central memory, regulatory and stem cell-like memory types were sorted via CD45RO/CCR7/CD25/CD127/CD95/CD27. General study findings and limits: High TCR expression in some cells could lead to their over-representation in cDNA sequencing. Moderately but significantly shorter TCRB CDR3s were found in Type 1 diabetes patients in all four CD4+ subsets.

cDNA synthesis used the whole RNA isolate, giving expressed TCRB sequences. Clones were sequenced by immunoSEQ multiplex PCR, and TCRdb holds only the in-frame ones, with some missing. The repertoire consists of over 150,000 clones, with about 7.9% occurring once and the leading ten covering about 0.5%. Sequencing was performed on central memory CD4+ T cells from blood. This sequence joins TRBV11-2 and TRBJ1-2; 9 nucleotides align to TRBD1. The TCR originated in a man aged 18 to 30 with type 1 diabetes. In nucleotides, the CDR3 is TGTGCCAGCAGCCCCGGGACAGGGCGGGGAGGCTACACCTTC. Amino acid sequence: CASSPGTGRGGYTF.